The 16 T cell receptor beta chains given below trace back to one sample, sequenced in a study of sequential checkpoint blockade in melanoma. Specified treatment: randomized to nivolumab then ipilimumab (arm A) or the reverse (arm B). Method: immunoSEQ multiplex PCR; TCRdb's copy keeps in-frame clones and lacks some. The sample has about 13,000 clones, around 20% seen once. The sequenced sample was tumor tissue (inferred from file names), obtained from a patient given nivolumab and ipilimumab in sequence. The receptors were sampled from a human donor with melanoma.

CDR3: CASSDRLISSYNEQFF. CDR3 bases: TGCGCCAGCAGTGACCGCCTAATTAGCTCCTACAATGAGCAGTTCTTC. This chain links TRBV10-2 with TRBJ2-1; D is uncertain. Germline values: CDR1 WSHSY, CDR2 SAAADI. This CDR3 comprises 16 residues. V was shortened by 3 bases and J by 0 bases, with 12 bases between the two germline ends.

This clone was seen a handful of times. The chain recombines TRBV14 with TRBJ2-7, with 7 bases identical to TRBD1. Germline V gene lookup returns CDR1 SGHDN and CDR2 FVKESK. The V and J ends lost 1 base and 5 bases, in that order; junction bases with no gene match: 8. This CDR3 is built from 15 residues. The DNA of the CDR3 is TGTGCCAGCAGCCAAGTAGGAACAGGGGACGACGAGCAGTACTTC. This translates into CASSQVGTGDDEQYF.

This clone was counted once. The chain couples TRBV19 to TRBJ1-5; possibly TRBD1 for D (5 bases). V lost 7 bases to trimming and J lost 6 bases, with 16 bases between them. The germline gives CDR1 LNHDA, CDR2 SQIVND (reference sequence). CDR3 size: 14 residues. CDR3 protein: CASTEMGLGQPQHF. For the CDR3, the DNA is TGTGCCAGTACCGAGATGGGGCTGGGTCAGCCCCAGCATTTT.

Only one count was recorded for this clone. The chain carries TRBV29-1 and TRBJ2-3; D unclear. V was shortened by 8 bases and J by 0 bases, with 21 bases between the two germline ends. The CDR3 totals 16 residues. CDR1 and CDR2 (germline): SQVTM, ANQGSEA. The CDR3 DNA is TGCAGCTCCCTAATGGGCATAATTTCTAGCACAGATACGCAGTATTTT. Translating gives CSSLMGIISSTDTQYF.

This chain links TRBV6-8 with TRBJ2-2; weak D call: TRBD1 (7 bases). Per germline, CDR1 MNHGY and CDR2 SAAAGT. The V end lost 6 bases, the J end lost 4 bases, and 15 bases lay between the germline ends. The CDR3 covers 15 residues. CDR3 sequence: CASRERQGGTGELFF. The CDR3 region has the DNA TGTGCCAGCAGGGAACGACAGGGAGGCACCGGGGAGCTGTTTTTT.

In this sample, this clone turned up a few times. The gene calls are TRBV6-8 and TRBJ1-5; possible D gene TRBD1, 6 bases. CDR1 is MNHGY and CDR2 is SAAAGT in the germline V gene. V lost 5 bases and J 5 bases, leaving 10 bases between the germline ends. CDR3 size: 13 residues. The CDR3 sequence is CASSDRSDQPQHF. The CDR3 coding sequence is TGTGCCAGCAGTGACAGGAGTGATCAGCCCCAGCATTTT.

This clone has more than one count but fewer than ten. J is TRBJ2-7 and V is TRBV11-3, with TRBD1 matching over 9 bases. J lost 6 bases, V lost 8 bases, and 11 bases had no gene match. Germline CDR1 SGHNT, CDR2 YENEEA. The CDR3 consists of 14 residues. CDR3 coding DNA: TGTGCCAGCCACGACAGGGGGAGGTCTGGCGAGCAGTACTTC. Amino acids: CASHDRGRSGEQYF.

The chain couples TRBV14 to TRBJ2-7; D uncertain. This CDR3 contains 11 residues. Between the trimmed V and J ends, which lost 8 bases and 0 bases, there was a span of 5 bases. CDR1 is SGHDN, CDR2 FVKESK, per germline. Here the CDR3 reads CASSSSYEQYF. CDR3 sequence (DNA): TGTGCCAGCTCATCCTCCTACGAGCAGTACTTC.

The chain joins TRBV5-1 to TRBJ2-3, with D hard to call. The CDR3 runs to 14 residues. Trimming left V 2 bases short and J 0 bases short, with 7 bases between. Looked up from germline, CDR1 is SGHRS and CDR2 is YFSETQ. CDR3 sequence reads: CASSFGSSTDTQYF. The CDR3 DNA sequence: TGCGCCAGCAGCTTTGGATCTAGCACAGATACGCAGTATTTT.

CDR3 in amino acids: CASSSQGYFEQYF. The CDR3 nucleotides read TGCGCCAGCAGCTCGCAGGGATACTTCGAGCAGTACTTC. The chain recombines TRBV23-1 with TRBJ2-7; TRBD1 might be the D (5 bases). TRBV23-1 is sorted into the ORF group, with uncertain function. With 6 bases removed from V and 6 bases from J, the gap between germline ends came to 15 bases. The CDR3 spans 13 residues.

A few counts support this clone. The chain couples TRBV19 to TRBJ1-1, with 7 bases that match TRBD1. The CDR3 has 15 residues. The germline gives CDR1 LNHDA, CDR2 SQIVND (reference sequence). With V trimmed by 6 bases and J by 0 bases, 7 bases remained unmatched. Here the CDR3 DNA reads TGTGCCAGTAGACCGGGACAGCTCATGAACACTGAAGCTTTCTTT. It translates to CASRPGQLMNTEAFF.

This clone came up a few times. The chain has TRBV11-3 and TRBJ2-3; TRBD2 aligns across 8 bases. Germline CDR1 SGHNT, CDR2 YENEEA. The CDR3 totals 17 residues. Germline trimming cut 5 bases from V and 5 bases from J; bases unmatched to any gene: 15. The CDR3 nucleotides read TGTGCCAGCAGCCAGCCTACCGGGAGCGGGAGTGGAGATACGCAGTATTTT. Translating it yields CASSQPTGSGSGDTQYF.

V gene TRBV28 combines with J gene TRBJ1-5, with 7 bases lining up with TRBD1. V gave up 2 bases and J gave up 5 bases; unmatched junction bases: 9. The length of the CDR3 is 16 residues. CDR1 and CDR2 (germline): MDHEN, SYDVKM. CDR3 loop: CASSLIKAQGHQPQHF. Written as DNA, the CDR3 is TGTGCCAGCAGTTTAATAAAGGCACAGGGGCATCAGCCCCAGCATTTT.

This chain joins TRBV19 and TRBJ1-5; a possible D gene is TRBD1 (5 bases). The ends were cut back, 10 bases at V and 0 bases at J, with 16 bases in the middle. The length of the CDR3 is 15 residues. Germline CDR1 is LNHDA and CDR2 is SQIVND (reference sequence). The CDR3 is CAILGGGDSNQPQHF. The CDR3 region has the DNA TGTGCCATCCTAGGCGGGGGGGATAGCAATCAGCCCCAGCATTTT.

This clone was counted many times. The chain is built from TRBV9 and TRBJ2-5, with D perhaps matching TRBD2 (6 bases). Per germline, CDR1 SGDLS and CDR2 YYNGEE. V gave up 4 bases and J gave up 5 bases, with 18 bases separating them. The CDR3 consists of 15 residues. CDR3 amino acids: CASSPSRGVGETQYF. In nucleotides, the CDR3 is TGTGCCAGCAGCCCTTCGCGCGGGGTGGGCGAGACCCAGTACTTC.

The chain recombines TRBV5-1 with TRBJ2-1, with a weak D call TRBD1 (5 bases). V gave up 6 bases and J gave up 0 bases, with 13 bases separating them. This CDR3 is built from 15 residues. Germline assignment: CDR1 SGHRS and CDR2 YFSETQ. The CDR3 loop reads CASNPSGASYNEQFF. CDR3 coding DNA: TGCGCCAGCAACCCCTCTGGGGCCTCCTACAATGAGCAGTTCTTC.